This entry lists 27 T cell receptor beta chains sequenced from one sample in a study of blood T cell repertoires in COVID-19. The repertoire was sequenced with immunoSEQ multiplex PCR; TCRdb's copy has only in-frame clones and lacks some. The data contain about 100,000 clones, about 79% of them singletons. The sample taken for sequencing was peripheral blood. Receptor source: an elderly woman with active or convalescent COVID-19.

The chain links TRBV7-2 to TRBJ1-5; unclear D gene. V was pared by 5 bases and J by 0 bases, with 11 bases between. From germline, CDR1 is SGHTA and CDR2 FQGNSA. The CDR3 totals 15 residues. CDR3 protein: CASSRGQDSNQPQHF. As DNA, the CDR3 is TGTGCCAGCAGCCGTGGGCAGGATAGCAATCAGCCCCAGCATTTT.

This chain uses TRBV19 with TRBJ2-3; TRBD2 might be the D (6 bases). CDR3 length equals 16 residues. Germline assignment: CDR1 LNHDA and CDR2 SQIVND (reference sequence). Deletions cut 3 bases from V and 3 bases from J, with 16 bases between. CDR3 DNA: TGTGCCAGTAGTATCCTCGGGAGTCTCGGTACAGATACGCAGTATTTT. It is translated as CASSILGSLGTDTQYF.

In its sample, this clone was seen a few times. The chain is built from TRBV7-3 and TRBJ2-1; 10 bases are a match to TRBD2. V shed 5 bases, J shed 6 bases, and the junction held 7 bases outside the gene matches. The CDR3 runs to 15 residues. Germline CDR1 SGHTA, CDR2 FQGTGA. DNA of the CDR3: TGTGCCAGCAGCCGTCTAGCGGGGGTTCTCAATGAGCAGTTCTTC. As protein: CASSRLAGVLNEQFF.

This clone came up a few times. This chain uses TRBV27 with TRBJ1-2; no definite D call. The CDR3 is made up of 14 amino acids. Trimming pared 5 bases from V and 2 bases from J, leaving 12 bases between. Looked up from germline, CDR1 is MNHEY and CDR2 is SMNVEV (reference sequence). CDR3: CASSLKLANYGYTF. The CDR3 region has the DNA TGTGCCAGCAGTCTAAAACTAGCCAACTATGGCTACACCTTC.

The chain is built from TRBV7-3 and TRBJ1-4, with TRBD1 matching over 9 bases. V shed 5 bases, J shed 10 bases, and the junction held 11 bases outside the gene matches. CDR1 is SGHTA and CDR2 is FQGTGA in the germline V gene. This CDR3 is built from 15 residues. The CDR3 sequence: CASSHPGQGVGKLFF. CDR3 sequence (DNA): TGTGCCAGCAGCCACCCGGGACAGGGAGTTGGAAAACTGTTTTTT. Looking up the rest from reference TRBV7-3 and TRBJ1-4 gives the full variable domain: GAGVSQTPSNKVTEKGKYVELRCDPISGHTALYWYRQSLGQGPEFLIYFQGTGAADDSGLPNDRFFAVRPEGSVSTLKIQRTERGDSAVYLCASSHPGQGVGKLFFGSGTQLSVL.

J is TRBJ1-4 and V is TRBV6-1; possibly TRBD1 for D (6 bases). The V and J ends lost 1 base and 10 bases respectively, with 22 bases between them. This CDR3 contains 17 residues. Germline V CDR1 and CDR2: MNHNS, SASEGT. CDR3 loop: CASSEGPGGQGAAKLFF. The CDR3 DNA follows: TGTGCCAGCAGTGAAGGGCCGGGGGGGCAGGGTGCAGCAAAACTGTTTTTT.

This clone was observed a single time. The limits of the CDR3 on the DNA are not certain, so only TCRdb's listed CDR3 is given. V and J are TRBV27 and TRBJ2-3; TRBD2 is the table's D call, not checked against the DNA. Counting both end residues, the CDR3 totals 15 amino acids. Germline V gives CDR1 MNHEY, CDR2 SMNVEV (reference sequence). This chain's CDR3 is CASSSSGGPTDTQYF.

CDR3 DNA sequence: TGTGCCAGCAGCTACACCGGGACAGGGCGGGAAAAACTGTTTTTT. It yields the protein CASSYTGTGREKLFF. The chain carries TRBV11-2 and TRBJ1-4; 9 bases agree with TRBD1. The junction had 8 bases not matched to a gene; V was cut back by 4 bases and J by 8 bases. Germline V gene sequence: CDR1 SGHAT, CDR2 FQNNGV. The CDR3 contains 15 residues.

The table lists this clone with a few counts. V and J are TRBV27 and TRBJ2-7; 7 bases map to TRBD2. Per the germline V gene, CDR1 is MNHEY and CDR2 is SMNVEV (reference sequence). J gave up 3 bases and V 2 bases, and 16 bases lay outside the gene matches. CDR3 length: 18 residues. The CDR3 DNA sequence: TGTGCCAGCAGTTTAAGGACATTTGGGGCGGGAGCCGGCTACGAGCAGTACTTC. It is translated as CASSLRTFGAGAGYEQYF.

With regard to this clone: The sample contains more than one DNA sequence encoding this CDR3. J is TRBJ1-6 and V is TRBV10-3; 10 bases agree with TRBD1. After removal of 8 bases from V and 8 bases from J, the junction contained 0 bases not matched to a gene. The germline V gene encodes CDR1 ENHRY and CDR2 SYGVKD. The length of the CDR3 is 12 residues. The CDR3 loop reads CAIGQGDSPLHF. The CDR3 nucleotides read TGTGCCATCGGACAGGGGGATTCACCCCTCCACTTT.

This chain joins TRBV2 and TRBJ2-4; no reliable D call. The CDR3 covers 12 residues. The V and J ends lost 7 bases and 11 bases respectively, with 15 bases between them. Germline assignment: CDR1 SNHLY and CDR2 FYNNEI. CDR3 bases: TGTGCCAGCAATCAGGTCCCAACATTTCAGTACTTC. Translating it yields CASNQVPTFQYF.

The chain has TRBV7-2 and TRBJ2-1; TRBD1 agrees at 9 bases. The CDR3 covers 15 residues. V lost 2 bases and J lost 5; bases outside the gene matches: 4. Germline V gives CDR1 SGHTA, CDR2 FQGNSA. Here the CDR3 reads CASSLTGGRNNEQFF. The CDR3, as DNA: TGTGCCAGCAGCTTAACAGGGGGCAGAAACAATGAGCAGTTCTTC.

In nucleotides, the CDR3 is TGTGCCTTGGGGACAGGGGCCTCACCCCTCCACTTT. It encodes CALGTGASPLHF. The genes are TRBV28 and TRBJ1-6; 10 bases are shared with TRBD1. The junction had 5 bases not matched to a gene; V was cut back by 11 bases and J by 10 bases. In germline, CDR1 is MDHEN, CDR2 SYDVKM. This CDR3 contains 12 residues.

This chain joins TRBV4-3 and TRBJ1-1; D perhaps matches TRBD1 (6 bases). The CDR3 spans 14 residues. The V end lost 4 bases, the J end lost 7 bases, and 16 bases lay between the germline ends. CDR1 and CDR2 from the germline V gene are LGHNA and YSLEER. This chain's CDR3 is CASSRKDSLSEAFF. DNA for the CDR3: TGCGCCAGCAGCCGGAAGGACAGCCTGAGTGAAGCTTTCTTT.

This clone was observed a handful of times. The CDR3 region has the DNA TGCGCCAGCAGCTTGGCACAGGGGTTGAACACTGAAGCTTTCTTT. It translates to CASSLAQGLNTEAFF. The chain combines TRBV5-1 with TRBJ1-1, with 7 positions matching TRBD1. Germline V CDR1 and CDR2: SGHRS, YFSETQ. With V trimmed by 0 bases and J by 0 bases, 2 bases remained unmatched. This CDR3 has 15 amino acids. Looking up the rest from reference TRBV5-1 and TRBJ1-1 gives the full variable domain: KAGVTQTPRYLIKTRGQQVTLSCSPISGHRSVSWYQQTPGQGLQFLFEYFSETQRNKGNFPGRFSGRQFSNSRSEMNVSTLELGDSALYLCASSLAQGLNTEAFFGQGTRLTVV.

V usage is TRBV2 and J usage is TRBJ1-1, with D perhaps TRBD1 (6 bases). Germline CDR1 reads SNHLY; CDR2 reads FYNNEI. With 6 bases removed from V and 0 bases from J, the gap between germline ends came to 14 bases. The CDR3 runs to 15 residues. The CDR3 protein is CASRKQGNMNTEAFF. The DNA of the CDR3 is TGTGCCAGCAGAAAGCAGGGGAACATGAACACTGAAGCTTTCTTT.

The J gene is TRBJ1-5, the V gene TRBV19; weak D call: TRBD1 (5 bases). The CDR3 covers 14 residues. V was trimmed by 7 bases and J by 4 bases, leaving 14 bases between them. Germline CDR1 reads LNHDA; CDR2 reads SQIVND (reference sequence). In DNA form, the CDR3 reads TGTGCCAGTAAAATGTTGGGGGGAAATCAGCCCCAGCATTTT. It translates to CASKMLGGNQPQHF.

The chain is built from TRBV7-8 and TRBJ1-5, with D perhaps TRBD1 (5 bases). Germline V gene sequence: CDR1 SGHVS, CDR2 FQNEAQ. The V end was cut by 5 bases, the J end by 2 bases, with 13 bases between. CDR3 size: 15 residues. The CDR3 loop reads CASSPPKGRNQPQHF. The CDR3 DNA reads as TGTGCCAGCAGCCCCCCCAAGGGGCGCAATCAGCCCCAGCATTTT.

The V call is TRBV11-2, the J call TRBJ2-2, with TRBD1 matching over 10 bases. CDR1 and CDR2 from the germline V gene are SGHAT and FQNNGV. The V segment lost 1 base and the J segment 4 bases; nucleotides outside the gene matches: 9. This CDR3 is 18 amino acids long. CDR3 in amino acids: CASSLGIVGTGVTGELFF. The CDR3 nucleotides read TGTGCCAGCAGCTTAGGTATCGTCGGGACAGGGGTCACCGGGGAGCTGTTTTTT.

The gene calls are TRBV5-1 and TRBJ1-1, with 7 bases aligning to TRBD1. Germline V gene sequence: CDR1 SGHRS, CDR2 YFSETQ. The CDR3 length is 12 residues. V trimming: 4 bases; J trimming: 7 bases; junction bases outside the gene matches: 4. CDR3 amino acids: CASSVSGGEAFF. For the CDR3, the DNA is TGCGCCAGCAGCGTATCAGGGGGTGAAGCTTTCTTT.

J is TRBJ2-3 and V is TRBV25-1, with TRBD2 identical over 13 bases. Germline CDR1 MGHDK, CDR2 SYGVNS. The CDR3 is 16 amino acids. V lost 5 bases and J lost 3; bases outside the gene matches: 5. CDR3 loop: CASSRTSGRGTDTQYF. CDR3 bases: TGTGCCAGCAGTAGGACTAGCGGGAGAGGGACAGATACGCAGTATTTT.

The V and J genes are TRBV4-1 and TRBJ1-2, with 7 bases fitting TRBD1. Germline CDR1 reads MGHRA; CDR2 reads YSYEKL. The CDR3 extends over 15 amino acids. The V segment lost 3 bases and the J segment 0 bases; nucleotides outside the gene matches: 4. The CDR3 DNA reads TGCGCCAGCAGCCAGGTGGGACAGTCTAACTATGGCTACACCTTC. This gives the protein CASSQVGQSNYGYTF.

The chain is built from TRBV24-1 and TRBJ2-2, with 9 nucleotides matching TRBD2. The CDR3 loop spans 16 amino acids. From germline, CDR1 is KGHDR and CDR2 SFDVKD. With V trimmed by 3 bases and J by 6 bases, 7 bases remained unmatched. CDR3 sequence: CATSDMAGGPSGELFF. In DNA, the CDR3 is TGTGCCACCAGTGATATGGCGGGAGGGCCCTCCGGGGAGCTGTTTTTT.

This chain links TRBV5-1 with TRBJ1-1, with a weak D call TRBD1 (6 bases). Between the trimmed V and J ends, which lost 4 bases and 0 bases, there was a span of 10 bases. Germline loops: CDR1 SGHRS, CDR2 YFSETQ. The CDR3 is 14 amino acids. Here the CDR3 DNA reads TGCGCCAGCAGCCCGGACAGTATGAACACTGAAGCTTTCTTT. Amino acids: CASSPDSMNTEAFF.

This clone was counted once. The chain joins TRBV9 to TRBJ2-1; possible D gene TRBD2, 5 bases. The CDR3 runs to 15 residues. CDR1 is SGDLS, CDR2 YYNGEE, per germline. V was cut by 0 bases and J by 7 bases, with 14 bases left in between. This CDR3 is CASSVGGPLLNEQFF. The CDR3 DNA follows: TGTGCCAGCAGCGTAGGAGGGCCGTTATTAAATGAGCAGTTCTTC. The full variable domain, with the rest looked up from reference TRBV9 and TRBJ2-1, is DSGVTQTPKHLITATGQRVTLRCSPRSGDLSVYWYQQSLDQGLQFLIQYYNGEERAKGNILERFSAQQFPDLHSELNLSSLELGDSALYFCASSVGGPLLNEQFFGPGTRLTVL.

J is TRBJ2-3 and V is TRBV7-6, with TRBD2 matching over 11 bases. The V gene's germline CDR1 is SGHVS and CDR2 FNYEAQ. This CDR3 has 16 amino acids. V shed 5 bases, J shed 3 bases, and the junction held 7 bases outside the gene matches. DNA for the CDR3: TGTGCCAGCAGCGCCTTAGCGGGGGGGCTAACAGATACGCAGTATTTT. It specifies CASSALAGGLTDTQYF. Looking up the rest from reference TRBV7-6 and TRBJ2-3 gives the full variable domain: GAGVSQSPRYKVTKRGQDVALRCDPISGHVSLYWYRQALGQGPEFLTYFNYEAQQDKSGLPNDRFSAERPEGSISTLTIQRTEQRDSAMYRCASSALAGGLTDTQYFGPGTRLTVL.

About this clone: The same CDR3 also results from other DNA sequences found in this sample. The V and J genes are TRBV7-6 and TRBJ1-1; TRBD1 matches at 8 bases. The germline gives CDR1 SGHVS, CDR2 FNYEAQ. Losses at the gene ends were 0 bases for V and 3 bases for J; bases not matched to a gene: 3. This CDR3 is 15 amino acids long. The CDR3 reads CASSLASGGHTEAFF. The CDR3 nucleotides read TGTGCCAGCAGCTTAGCGTCAGGGGGCCACACTGAAGCTTTCTTT.